This TCR beta chain was sequenced in a study of regulatory T cells in long-lasting Graves disease. Study-level results: New patients shared fewer than 1,000 public clonotypes, and persistent patients shared more, with a few thousand.

With 3 bases removed from V and 1 base from J, the gap between germline ends came to 6 bases. Germline-derived CDR1 and CDR2 are LNHNV and YYDKDF (reference sequence). The CDR3 covers 13 residues. Indicated time point: persistent/refractory GD, antithyroid drugs over 5 years with positive TRAb. Construction of the TCR library relied on RNA isolated from PBMCs. TCR beta libraries were built with iRepertoire HTBI primers and Arm-PCR of CDR3 regions. TCRdb re-called the multiplex PCR reads with MiXCR, one entry per CDR3 protein. Of roughly 500,000 distinct CDR3 sequences in the sample, about 20% are singletons; the top ten hold roughly 14%. This clonotype was seen only a few times. Its antigen is undetermined.

This rearrangement joins TRBV15 to TRBJ1-1; tentatively, D is TRBD1 (6 bases). The receptor's source is a female donor with Graves disease. This sample comprised peripheral blood mononuclear cells (PBMCs), obtained when the disease was refractory, from a patient treated with antithyroid drugs. CDR3 sequence: CATSSRGNTEAFF. In DNA, the CDR3 is TGTGCCACCAGCAGCAGGGGGAACACTGAAGCTTTCTTT.